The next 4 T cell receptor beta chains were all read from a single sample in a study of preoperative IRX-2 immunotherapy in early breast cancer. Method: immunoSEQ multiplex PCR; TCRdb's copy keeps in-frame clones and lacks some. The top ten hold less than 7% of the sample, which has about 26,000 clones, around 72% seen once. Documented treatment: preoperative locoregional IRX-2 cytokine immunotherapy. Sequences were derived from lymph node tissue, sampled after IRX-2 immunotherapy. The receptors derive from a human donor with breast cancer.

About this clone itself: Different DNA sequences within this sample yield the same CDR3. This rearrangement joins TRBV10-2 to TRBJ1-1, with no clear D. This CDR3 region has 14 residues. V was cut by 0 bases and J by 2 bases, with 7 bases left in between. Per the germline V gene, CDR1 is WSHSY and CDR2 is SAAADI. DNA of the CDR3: TGCGCCAGCAGTGAGTCGTCGGGAAACACTGAAGCTTTCTTT. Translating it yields CASSESSGNTEAFF.

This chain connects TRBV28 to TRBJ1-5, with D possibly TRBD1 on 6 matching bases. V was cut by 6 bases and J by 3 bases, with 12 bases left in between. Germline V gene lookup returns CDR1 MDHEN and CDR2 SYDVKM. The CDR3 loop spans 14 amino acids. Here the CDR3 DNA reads TGTGCCAGCAGCCAGGACAGCATCAATCAGCCCCAGCATTTT. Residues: CASSQDSINQPQHF.

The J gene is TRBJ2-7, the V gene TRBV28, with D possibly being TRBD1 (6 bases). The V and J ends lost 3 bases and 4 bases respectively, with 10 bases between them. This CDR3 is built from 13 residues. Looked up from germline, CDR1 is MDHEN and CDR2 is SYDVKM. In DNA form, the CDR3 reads TGTGCCAGCAGTTTTTTACAGGGATACGAGCAGTACTTC. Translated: CASSFLQGYEQYF.

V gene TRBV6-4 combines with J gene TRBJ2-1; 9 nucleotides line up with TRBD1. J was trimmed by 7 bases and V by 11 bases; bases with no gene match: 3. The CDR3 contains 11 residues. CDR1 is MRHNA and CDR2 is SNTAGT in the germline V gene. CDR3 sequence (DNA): TGTGCCCTGACAGGGGGGAATGAGCAGTTCTTC. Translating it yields CALTGGNEQFF.